The present entry profiles one T cell receptor beta chain with its context. Per the original data handling: From reference gene primer amplification, estimates of nucleated cell counts were derived. Clones were read by immunoSEQ multiplex PCR, and TCRdb kept only the in-frame ones, dropping some. V, J and clone size reflect that table, while D and trimming were determined from the DNA. Among tens of thousands of clones listed, just over 85% were seen once. Per germline, CDR1 SGHNT and CDR2 YENEEA. This CDR3 is built from 15 residues. V was cut by 5 bases and J by 7 bases, with 18 bases left in between. This sample was included in a study of blood T cell repertoires in COVID-19. Turning to the study itself: Samples of COVID-19 (acute and convalescent) were obtained from the United States, Italy and Spain.

The source of this sequence is an elderly woman in a cohort sampled during active or convalescent COVID-19. The chain uses TRBV11-3 and TRBJ2-1; D might be TRBD1 (5 bases). Source material: peripheral blood. The CDR3 spells CASSPVGSKGNEQFF. Written as DNA, the CDR3 is TGTGCCAGCAGCCCGGTTGGGTCGAAGGGGAATGAGCAGTTCTTC.